These T cell receptor beta chains were read from a single sample in a study of blood T cell repertoires in COVID-19. Method: immunoSEQ multiplex PCR; TCRdb's copy keeps in-frame clones and lacks some. The top ten hold roughly 1.3% of the sample, which has about 300,000 clones, about four fifths seen once. Specimen: peripheral blood. The receptor set was obtained from a woman aged 50 to 60 with acute or convalescent COVID-19. Each CDR3 is given with its conserved first and last residue. A D gene is named only where the DNA matches it firmly. Rows give clone size only sometimes, using once, few, many, or a class for an expanded clone.

clone_size: few; v_call: TRBV7-3; j_call: TRBJ1-3; d_call: -; cdr3_aa: CASSEGVSGNTIYF; cdr3_nt: TGTGCCAGCAGTGAAGGGGTTTCTGGAAACACCATATATTTT
clone_size: -; v_call: TRBV6-5; j_call: TRBJ1-1; d_call: -; cdr3_aa: CASSLAGMNTEAFF; cdr3_nt: TGTGCCAGCAGCTTGGCGGGTATGAACACTGAAGCTTTCTTT
clone_size: once; v_call: TRBV7-2; j_call: TRBJ2-2; d_call: TRBD1; cdr3_aa: CASSKGTGSTGELFF; cdr3_nt: TGTGCCAGCAGCAAAGGGACAGGGAGCACCGGGGAGCTGTTTTTT
clone_size: -; v_call: TRBV7-6; j_call: TRBJ1-1; d_call: -; cdr3_aa: CASSPLPPRPGGTEAFF; cdr3_nt: TGTGCCAGCAGTCCCCTTCCCCCCCGGCCGGGAGGCACTGAAGCTTTCTTT
clone_size: -; v_call: TRBV19; j_call: TRBJ2-7; d_call: TRBD2; cdr3_aa: CASSIVAGGPYEQYF; cdr3_nt: TGTGCCAGTAGTATAGTGGCGGGAGGGCCCTACGAGCAGTACTTC
clone_size: -; v_call: TRBV11-3; j_call: TRBJ2-1; d_call: TRBD2; cdr3_aa: CASSLDPPGLAGGYNEQFF; cdr3_nt: TGTGCCAGCAGCTTAGATCCCCCGGGACTAGCGGGAGGATACAATGAGCAGTTCTTC
clone_size: -; v_call: TRBV10-3; j_call: TRBJ1-6; d_call: -; cdr3_aa: CAITQGNNSPLHF; cdr3_nt: TGTGCCATCACTCAGGGGAACAATTCACCCCTCCACTTT
clone_size: few; v_call: TRBV18; j_call: TRBJ2-2; d_call: -; cdr3_aa: CASSPRGQELFF; cdr3_nt: TGTGCCAGCTCACCAAGAGGACAGGAGCTGTTTTTT
clone_size: few; v_call: TRBV2; j_call: TRBJ1-6; d_call: TRBD1; cdr3_aa: CASSSTQGVGRPLHF; cdr3_nt: TGTGCCAGCAGTTCGACACAGGGGGTGGGCCGGCCCCTCCACTTT
clone_size: -; v_call: TRBV7-3; j_call: TRBJ2-7; d_call: TRBD1; cdr3_aa: CASSPGTGYEQYF; cdr3_nt: TGTGCCAGCAGCCCCGGGACAGGGTACGAGCAGTACTTC
clone_size: -; v_call: TRBV2; j_call: TRBJ1-2; d_call: -; cdr3_aa: CASSENSYGYTF; cdr3_nt: TGTGCCAGCAGTGAAAATAGCTATGGCTACACCTTC
clone_size: -; v_call: TRBV7-8; j_call: TRBJ2-4; d_call: TRBD1; cdr3_aa: CASSRDREGIQYF; cdr3_nt: TGTGCCAGCAGCCGGGACAGGGAAGGCATTCAGTACTTC
clone_size: once; v_call: TRBV6-5; j_call: TRBJ2-7; d_call: -; cdr3_aa: CASSYGAGVSYEQYF; cdr3_nt: TGTGCCAGCAGTTACGGGGCAGGGGTCTCCTACGAGCAGTACTTC
clone_size: few; v_call: TRBV5-1; j_call: TRBJ1-4; d_call: TRBD1; cdr3_aa: CASSLKGGQNNEKLFF; cdr3_nt: TGCGCCAGCAGCCTCAAGGGGGGACAGAATAATGAAAAACTGTTTTTT
clone_size: -; v_call: TRBV28; j_call: TRBJ1-2; d_call: TRBD1; cdr3_aa: CASSFPNGQGNYGYTF; cdr3_nt: TGTGCCAGCAGTTTCCCTAACGGACAGGGGAACTATGGCTACACCTTC
clone_size: -; v_call: TRBV7-2; j_call: TRBJ2-2; d_call: -; cdr3_aa: CASSLRRDTGELFF; cdr3_nt: TGTGCCAGCAGCCTACGTCGGGACACCGGGGAGCTGTTTTTT
clone_size: -; v_call: TRBV5-1; j_call: TRBJ2-7; d_call: TRBD2; cdr3_aa: CASSFSGSGGEQYF; cdr3_nt: TGCGCCAGCAGCTTTAGCGGGAGCGGCGGCGAGCAGTACTTC
clone_size: -; v_call: TRBV7-9; j_call: TRBJ2-6; d_call: -; cdr3_aa: CASSSSTGQASGANVLTF; cdr3_nt: TGTGCCAGCAGCTCTTCGACAGGTCAAGCCTCTGGGGCCAACGTCCTGACTTTC
clone_size: -; v_call: TRBV6-4; j_call: TRBJ1-2; d_call: -; cdr3_aa: CASSDSEGIYGYTF; cdr3_nt: TGTGCCAGCAGTGACTCGGAGGGTATCTATGGCTACACCTTC
clone_size: -; v_call: TRBV5-1; j_call: TRBJ1-2; d_call: TRBD1; cdr3_aa: CASSSEGQGDYGYTF; cdr3_nt: TGCGCCAGCAGCTCGGAGGGACAGGGGGACTATGGCTACACCTTC
clone_size: -; v_call: TRBV6-1; j_call: TRBJ1-4; d_call: -; cdr3_aa: CASSDTGGEEKLFF; cdr3_nt: TGTGCCAGCAGTGATACCGGGGGGGAGGAAAAACTGTTTTTT
clone_size: -; v_call: TRBV7-2; j_call: TRBJ1-1; d_call: -; cdr3_aa: CASSPQGANTEAFF; cdr3_nt: TGTGCCAGCAGCCCACAGGGAGCGAACACTGAAGCTTTCTTT
clone_size: -; v_call: TRBV6-2/TRBV6-3; j_call: TRBJ2-5; d_call: TRBD2; cdr3_aa: CASSLAGGPQETQYF; cdr3_nt: TGTGCCAGCAGTTTAGCGGGAGGGCCACAAGAGACCCAGTACTTC
clone_size: once; v_call: TRBV28; j_call: TRBJ2-2; d_call: -; cdr3_aa: CASSLTGNTGELFF; cdr3_nt: TGTGCCAGCAGTTTAACAGGGAACACCGGGGAGCTGTTTTTT
clone_size: -; v_call: TRBV5-4; j_call: TRBJ1-4; d_call: -; cdr3_aa: CASSVTGRGNEKLFF; cdr3_nt: TGTGCCAGCAGCGTAACAGGGAGAGGTAATGAAAAACTGTTTTTT
clone_size: -; v_call: TRBV3-1/TRBV3-2; j_call: TRBJ2-7; d_call: TRBD1; cdr3_aa: CASSPDRGFLEQYF; cdr3_nt: TGTGCCAGCAGCCCCGACAGGGGGTTCCTCGAGCAGTACTTC
clone_size: -; v_call: TRBV2; j_call: TRBJ1-5; d_call: -; cdr3_aa: CARSGGQGQPQHF; cdr3_nt: TGTGCCAGGAGCGGGGGGCAGGGTCAGCCCCAGCATTTT
clone_size: -; v_call: TRBV5-1; j_call: TRBJ2-2; d_call: TRBD2; cdr3_aa: CASSLPRVAGTAGELFF; cdr3_nt: TGCGCCAGCAGCTTGCCCCGAGTAGCGGGGACTGCCGGGGAGCTGTTTTTT
clone_size: -; v_call: TRBV5-6; j_call: TRBJ1-2; d_call: -; cdr3_aa: CASSLTGAGGYTF; cdr3_nt: TGTGCCAGCAGCTTGACTGGGGCCGGAGGCTACACCTTC
clone_size: -; v_call: TRBV12-5; j_call: TRBJ1-1; d_call: -; cdr3_aa: CASGLARGGTEAFF; cdr3_nt: TGTGCTAGTGGTTTGGCCAGGGGTGGCACTGAAGCTTTCTTT
clone_size: -; v_call: TRBV11-2; j_call: TRBJ2-7; d_call: -; cdr3_aa: CASREGLEMYEQYF; cdr3_nt: TGTGCCAGCAGGGAAGGTCTAGAAATGTACGAGCAGTACTTC
clone_size: once; v_call: TRBV1; j_call: TRBJ2-3; d_call: -; cdr3_aa: CTSSQDTRGYF; cdr3_nt: TGCACCAGCAGCCAAGATACCCGGGGGTATTTT
clone_size: once; v_call: TRBV3-1/TRBV3-2; j_call: TRBJ2-7; d_call: TRBD2; cdr3_aa: CASSPVGGGLSSYEQYF; cdr3_nt: TGTGCCAGCAGCCCCGTCGGGGGAGGGCTAAGCTCCTACGAGCAGTACTTC